One sample yielded the 13 T cell receptor beta chains listed below, sequenced in a study of T cells in Graves' hyperthyroidism and ophthalmopathy. What was amplified from RNA transcripts were TCR beta CDR3 regions. HTBI primers were employed in a first-round RT-PCR of the TCR CDR3. TCRdb recomputed calls from the multiplex PCR reads with MiXCR, one row per CDR3 protein. Here the sample spans approximately 570,000 distinct CDR3 sequences, 20% being singletons. Sequenced material: blood. These receptors were obtained from a man aged 35-49 years with Graves' ophthalmopathy.

The CDR3: CATGTSESTDTQYF. The DNA for the CDR3 is TGTGCCACCGGAACTAGCGAAAGCACAGATACGCAGTATTTT. The chain links TRBV24-1 to TRBJ2-3, with 7 positions matching TRBD2. The CDR3 extends over 14 amino acids. The germline V gene has CDR1 KGHDR and CDR2 SFDVKD. V lost 9 bases and J lost 0; bases outside the gene matches: 5.

The chain carries TRBV6-1 and TRBJ1-4; D may be TRBD1 (6 bases). This CDR3 has 14 amino acids. Trimming removed 5 bases from V and 8 bases from J, with 15 bases in between. The germline V gene has CDR1 MNHNS and CDR2 SASEGT. CDR3 sequence reads: CASSSRGIEEKLFF. The CDR3 coding sequence is TGTGCCAGCAGTAGTAGGGGGATTGAGGAAAAACTGTTTTTT.

In its sample, this clonotype was seen many times. The chain links TRBV2 to TRBJ2-6; D uncertain. V was cut by 7 bases and J by 2 bases, with 9 bases left in between. The CDR3 length is 14 residues. Per the germline V gene, CDR1 is SNHLY and CDR2 is FYNNEI. The CDR3 DNA follows: TGTGCCAGCAAGACAATCCCTGGGGCCAACGTCCTGACTTTC. Residues: CASKTIPGANVLTF.

This chain connects TRBV20-1 to TRBJ1-1; possibly TRBD1 for D (5 bases). The germline V gene has CDR1 DFQATT and CDR2 SNEGSKA (reference sequence). Between the trimmed V and J ends, which lost 3 bases and 3 bases, there was a span of 17 bases. The CDR3 runs 15 residues. The CDR3 sequence: CSASAGAGWDTEAFF. CDR3 nucleotide sequence: TGCAGTGCTAGTGCCGGGGCAGGGTGGGACACTGAAGCTTTCTTT.

This clonotype has at least ten counts. The J gene is TRBJ2-6, the V gene TRBV2, with 7 bases lining up with TRBD1. Per the germline V gene, CDR1 is SNHLY and CDR2 is FYNNEI. V was clipped by 7 bases and J by 1 base; unmatched bases: 7. The CDR3 is made up of 16 amino acids. Here the CDR3 DNA reads TGTGCCAGCAAAAGGGACAGTCTTTCTGGGGCCAACGTCCTGACTTTC. Protein product: CASKRDSLSGANVLTF.

This clonotype was seen more than once but under ten times. The gene calls are TRBV7-2 and TRBJ2-1; D remains unclear. The CDR3 loop spans 13 amino acids. Germline CDR1 reads SGHTA; CDR2 reads FQGNSA. Trimming took 3 bases from V and 6 from J, leaving 9 bases between them. The CDR3 protein is CASSFSAANEQFF. The CDR3 DNA reads as TGTGCCAGCAGCTTCTCGGCGGCCAATGAGCAGTTCTTC.

Ten or more counts support this clonotype. The V gene is TRBV7-2, the J gene TRBJ2-5, with TRBD2 identical over 14 bases. The germline gives CDR1 SGHTA, CDR2 FQGNSA. Trimming removed 5 bases from V and 4 bases from J; junction bases left unmatched: 9. This CDR3 contains 17 residues. DNA of the CDR3: TGTGCCAGCAGCGCTACGGAAGGACTAGCGGGAGGAGAGACCCAGTACTTC. Encoded protein: CASSATEGLAGGETQYF.

This clonotype was observed many times. This chain uses TRBV11-1 with TRBJ2-2; TRBD1 matches at 8 bases. V was pared by 4 bases and J by 3 bases, with 4 bases of the junction left unmatched. The CDR3 has 15 amino acids. The germline V gene encodes CDR1 SGHAT and CDR2 FQDESV (reference sequence). The CDR3 DNA sequence: TGTGCCAGCAGCTCTGGACAGGGATACACCGGGGAGCTGTTTTTT. It specifies CASSSGQGYTGELFF.

This clonotype occurred many times. This chain joins TRBV28 and TRBJ2-7, with unresolved D. CDR1 and CDR2 from the germline V gene are MDHEN and SYDVKM. The CDR3 covers 15 residues. V lost 5 bases and J 2 bases, leaving 16 bases between the germline ends. CDR3 DNA: TGTGCCAGCAGTACCCCGGGCAGGCCCCCCTACGAGCAGTACTTC. The encoded protein is CASSTPGRPPYEQYF.

This clonotype appeared a single time. Here the CDR3 reads CASSTGPSQYF. CDR3 coding DNA: TGTGCCAGCAGCACGGGACCGTCGCAGTATTTT. The chain has TRBV9 and TRBJ2-3, with D perhaps matching TRBD1 or TRBD2 (5 bases each). V dropped 4 bases and J dropped 10 bases, with 10 bases sitting between them. The CDR3 is 11 residues long. Germline V gene sequence: CDR1 SGDLS, CDR2 YYNGEE.

On this clonotype itself: Since a much larger clone is just one base distant, this may be a read error. This chain links TRBV9 with TRBJ2-3; D is uncertain. Trimming removed 3 bases from V and 2 bases from J, with 4 bases in between. This CDR3 comprises 12 residues. Germline V gene lookup returns CDR1 SGDLS and CDR2 YYNGEE. The CDR3 DNA follows: TGTGCCAGCAGCGGGGACACAGATACGCAGTATTTT. The encoded protein is CASSGDTDTQYF.

The rearrangement links TRBV6-1 to TRBJ2-1; TRBD1 matches 11 bases. Per germline, CDR1 MNHNS and CDR2 SASEGT. The CDR3 runs 15 residues. CDR3 amino acids: CVSSKTGTGGNEQFF. CDR3 bases: TGTGTCAGTTCCAAAACCGGGACAGGGGGCAATGAGCAGTTCTTC.

The rearrangement links TRBV7-8 to TRBJ2-5; TRBD2 is a possible D gene (6 bases). With 0 bases removed from V and 5 bases from J, the gap between germline ends came to 13 bases. The length of the CDR3 is 15 residues. Looked up from germline, CDR1 is SGHVS and CDR2 is FQNEAQ. This CDR3 reads CASSLAFGDFETQYF. DNA for the CDR3: TGTGCCAGCAGCTTAGCTTTCGGGGACTTCGAGACCCAGTACTTC.